This T cell receptor (beta chain) was recorded in a study of T-cell reconstitution after alpha-beta-depleted transplantation in children. General study findings and limits: A year had passed since transplant, and T-cell counts and diversity by then came mostly from newly produced T cells. The origin of alpha-beta T cells about two months after transplant was reportedly several hundred expanded graft clones.

It was with unique molecular identifiers that the TCRbeta library was prepared. TCRdb passed the PCR reads through MiXCR, listing each CDR3 protein once. The data hold approximately 110,000 distinct CDR3 sequences, with about a tenth observed a single time. This clonotype was observed a few times. Its specificity is unknown. V lost 10 bases, J lost 4 bases, and 10 bases lay in between. Germline assignment: CDR1 SNHLY and CDR2 FYNNEI. CDR3 length equals 11 residues. J is TRBJ2-5 and V is TRBV2, with D uncertain. The receptor's source is a boy between 2 and 10 years old with acute lymphoblastic leukemia, due to receive a stem cell transplant. Sequences were derived from PBMCs, sampled before TCRalphabeta/CD19-depleted stem cell transplant. This chain's CDR3 is CATSYRETQYF. The CDR3 coding sequence is TGTGCCACCTCCTATCGAGAGACCCAGTACTTC.